This T cell receptor beta chain was observed in a study of T cell responses to AZD1222 COVID-19 vaccine. The CDR3 is made up of 15 amino acids. The junction had 11 bases not matched to a gene; V was cut back by 4 bases and J by 6 bases. Germline loops: CDR1 LGHDT, CDR2 YNNKEL (reference sequence). This clone was seen a single time. Profiling relied on immunoSEQ multiplex PCR, and the TCRdb table lists in-frame clones only, not all of them. The sample has 250,000 to 300,000 clones, 94% seen once. Sample: peripheral blood, taken 28 days after the second AZD1222 dose. V and J are TRBV3-1 (or the pseudogene TRBV3-2) and TRBJ1-2; 7 bases agree with TRBD1. The TCR was taken from an adult who received the AZD1222 COVID-19 vaccine. CDR3 bases: TGTGCCAGCAGCCCCAGGGGGTTCAGGGAGGATGGCTACACCTTC. Translating gives CASSPRGFREDGYTF.